This entry describes one T cell receptor beta chain. The data derive from a study of blood T cell repertoires in COVID-19. Study background: From the United States, Italy and Spain came samples of acute and convalescent COVID-19. In each case, the material was cDNA or gDNA derived from T cells, B-cell-depleted T cells, or PBMCs.

In germline, CDR1 is MGHRA, CDR2 YSYEKL. CDR3 length: 18 residues. Trimming took 6 bases from V and 7 from J; bases not matched to a gene: 19. Methods used by the authors: How many nucleated cells were present was estimated from reference gene primer amplification. TCRdb's table, derived via immunoSEQ multiplex PCR, lists solely in-frame clones and lacks some. V, J and clone size are those of that table, while D and trimming were read from the DNA. Seen here are under 250,000 clones, around 90% observed once, and the top ten hold 7.1%. This chain uses TRBV4-1 with TRBJ2-2, with TRBD1 matching over 8 bases. Input material: peripheral blood. The clonotype originates from a woman aged 70-85 years with active or convalescent COVID-19. The CDR3: CASSSRSWLDRAGGELFF. Here the CDR3 DNA reads TGCGCCAGCAGTTCAAGATCTTGGTTGGACAGGGCGGGCGGGGAGCTGTTTTTT.